The 7 T cell receptor beta chains below were found in one sample sequenced in a study of cytomegalovirus exposure and HLA in healthy donors. In the PCR, 60 Vbeta and 13 Jbeta primers were used. Produced via immunoSEQ multiplex PCR; TCRdb's table is partial and in-frame only. The table shows some 150,000 clones, with around 81% occurring only once. The sample comprised PBMCs. Receptors were obtained from a woman in her forties or fifties in good health and CMV-seronegative.

This clone appeared once. The chain joins TRBV27 to TRBJ2-7, with 8 bases aligning to TRBD2. The germline V gene encodes CDR1 MNHEY and CDR2 SMNVEV (reference sequence). The CDR3 loop spans 14 amino acids. The junction had 3 bases not matched to a gene; V was cut back by 5 bases and J by 0 bases. The CDR3 bases are TGTGCCAGCAGTAGCGGGGGCTTCTCCTACGAGCAGTACTTC. Translated, it gives CASSSGGFSYEQYF.

The V gene is TRBV29-1, the J gene TRBJ2-4; D possibly corresponds to TRBD2 (7 bases). Trimming stripped 7 bases from V and 9 bases from J, with 16 bases between. This CDR3 is built from 12 residues. Germline V gives CDR1 SQVTM, CDR2 ANQGSEA. The CDR3 DNA sequence: TGCAGCGCTGGGGGCCCGGGGGGCATTCAGTACTTC. Protein sequence: CSAGGPGGIQYF.

V usage is TRBV6-1 and J usage is TRBJ2-3; TRBD2 agrees at 10 bases. Unmatched junction bases numbered 2, after V lost 2 bases and J lost 0 bases. The CDR3 consists of 16 residues. In germline, CDR1 is MNHNS, CDR2 SASEGT. The CDR3 DNA reads as TGTGCCAGCAGTGAACTACTAGCGGGGAGCACAGATACGCAGTATTTT. This codes for CASSELLAGSTDTQYF.

This clone was recorded a few times. The DNA for the CDR3 is TGTGCCAGCAGCTTTCGGGTAGGGGCTGATGGCTACACCTTC. It codes for CASSFRVGADGYTF. The V and J genes are TRBV7-2 and TRBJ1-2; a possible D gene is TRBD1 (5 bases). Germline V gene data show CDR1 as SGHTA and CDR2 as FQGNSA. Trimming cost V 3 bases and J 6 bases, with 14 bases left between them. The CDR3 is 14 amino acids.

V and J are TRBV11-3 and TRBJ2-2; the D gene is possibly TRBD2 (5 bases). The V end lost 0 bases, the J end lost 5 bases, and 7 bases lay between the germline ends. CDR1 and CDR2 (germline): SGHNT, YENEEA. This CDR3 region has 14 residues. The DNA for the CDR3 is TGTGCCAGCAGCTTAGAGCGGGTGACCGGGGAGCTGTTTTTT. Residues: CASSLERVTGELFF.

A note on this clone: The same CDR3 can be traced to other DNA sequences in this sample. The V and J genes are TRBV19 and TRBJ1-2; 10 nucleotides align to TRBD1. This CDR3 contains 13 residues. The ends lost 4 bases at V and 8 bases at J; junction bases unmatched: 4. In germline, CDR1 is LNHDA, CDR2 SQIVND (reference sequence). CDR3 sequence reads: CASSTGQGFGYTF. The CDR3 bases are TGTGCCAGTAGTACGGGACAGGGGTTCGGCTACACCTTC.

This sequence joins TRBV19 and TRBJ1-3; D possibly corresponds to TRBD1 (6 bases). V shed 3 bases and J shed 0 bases, with 9 bases lying between them. The CDR3 covers 15 residues. Germline CDR1 is LNHDA and CDR2 is SQIVND (reference sequence). The CDR3 is CASSIRTDSGNTIYF. In DNA form, the CDR3 reads TGTGCCAGTAGTATCCGGACAGACTCTGGAAACACCATATATTTT.